This T cell receptor (beta chain) was recovered during a study of OX40 agonist ivuxolimab in advanced cancers. Produced via immunoSEQ multiplex PCR; TCRdb's table is partial and in-frame only. Found here are around 46,000 clones, roughly 88% of them singletons; the top ten hold around 60%. Germline V lookup: CDR1 SNHLY, CDR2 FYNNEI. The CDR3 covers 16 residues. V lost 1 base and J 0 bases, leaving 9 bases between the germline ends. The rearrangement joins TRBV2 to TRBJ2-2; D may correspond to TRBD1 or TRBD2 (6 bases each). Here the sequenced sample was CD4+ or CD8+ T cells sorted from blood, taken in a trial of the OX40 agonist ivuxolimab. This TCR was recovered from an adult with an advanced solid tumor such as melanoma, head and neck, liver or kidney cancer. The CDR3 DNA reads as TGTGCCAGCAGTGAAGAGGGGGGAACGAACACCGGGGAGCTGTTTTTT. Translation gives CASSEEGGTNTGELFF.